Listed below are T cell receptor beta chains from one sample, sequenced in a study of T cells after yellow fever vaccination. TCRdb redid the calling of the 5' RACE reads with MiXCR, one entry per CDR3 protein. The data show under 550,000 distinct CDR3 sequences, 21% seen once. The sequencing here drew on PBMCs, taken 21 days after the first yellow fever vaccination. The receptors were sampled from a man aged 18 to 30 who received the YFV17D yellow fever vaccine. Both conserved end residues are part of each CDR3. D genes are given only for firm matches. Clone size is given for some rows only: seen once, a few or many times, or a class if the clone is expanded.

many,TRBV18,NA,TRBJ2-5,CASSRDIQETQYF,TGTGCCAGCTCACGCGACATCCAAGAGACCCAGTACTTC
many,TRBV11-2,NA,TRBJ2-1,CASSLGGLSYNEQFF,TGCGCCAGCAGCTTAGGGGGACTCTCCTACAATGAGCAGTTCTTC
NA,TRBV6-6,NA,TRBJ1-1,CASGAGGRTEAFF,TGTGCCAGCGGCGCAGGAGGAAGGACTGAAGCTTTCTTT
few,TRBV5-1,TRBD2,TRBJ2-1,CASSFLAGGNEQFF,TGCGCCAGCAGCTTCTTAGCGGGGGGCAATGAGCAGTTCTTC
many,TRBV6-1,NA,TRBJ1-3,CASSLNSGNTIYF,TGTGCCAGCAGTCTAAACTCTGGAAACACCATATATTTT
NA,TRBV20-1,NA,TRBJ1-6,CSASQGVRFSPLHF,TGCAGTGCTAGTCAAGGGGTTCGGTTTTCACCCCTCCACTTT
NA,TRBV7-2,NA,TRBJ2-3,CASSLGTGPANTQYF,TGTGCCAGCAGCTTAGGGACGGGCCCCGCGAATACGCAGTATTTT
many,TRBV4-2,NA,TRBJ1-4,CASSQVGGSNEKLFF,TGTGCCAGCAGCCAAGTCGGGGGATCTAATGAAAAACTGTTTTTT
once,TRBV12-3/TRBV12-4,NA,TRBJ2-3,CASSSPDWDTQYF,TGTGCCAGCAGTTCCCCGGACTGGGATACGCAGTATTTT
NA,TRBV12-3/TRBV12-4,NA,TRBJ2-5,CASSLALGLGETQYF,TGTGCCAGCAGTTTAGCGCTGGGCCTCGGGGAGACCCAGTACTTC
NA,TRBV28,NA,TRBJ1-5,CASGAGGRAQHF,TGTGCCAGCGGAGCCGGGGGCAGGGCCCAGCATTTT
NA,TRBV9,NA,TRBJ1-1,CASSVVGGMNTEAFF,TGTGCCAGCAGCGTAGTAGGAGGGATGAACACTGAAGCTTTCTTT
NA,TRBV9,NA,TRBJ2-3,CASTRGGSGDTQYF,TGTGCCAGCACCAGGGGGGGATCGGGAGATACGCAGTATTTT
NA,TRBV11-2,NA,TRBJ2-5,CASSPRERAAVQETQYF,TGTGCCAGCAGCCCCCGGGAGCGAGCGGCAGTACAAGAGACCCAGTACTTC